Shown below are 26 T cell receptor beta chains from a single sample sequenced in a study of blood T cell repertoires in COVID-19. TCRdb keeps only in-frame clones here, not all; method: immunoSEQ multiplex PCR. The table lists approximately 89,000 clones, 80% of them singletons, with 19% in the top ten. The sequenced material came from peripheral blood. The receptors originated from a woman older than 75 with acute or convalescent COVID-19.

The chain couples TRBV3-1 (or the pseudogene TRBV3-2) to TRBJ1-1; no definite D call. Trimming stripped 3 bases from V and 2 bases from J, with 7 bases between. The length of the CDR3 is 13 residues. Germline V gene lookup returns CDR1 LGHDT and CDR2 YNNKEL (reference sequence). In DNA, the CDR3 is TGTGCCAGCAGCCATCGGGGAAACACTGAAGCTTTCTTT. Its protein is CASSHRGNTEAFF.

The chain uses TRBV28 and TRBJ2-6; no firm D call. Trimming took off 7 bases at V and 0 bases at J, with 10 bases between the two ends. This CDR3 region has 15 residues. Germline V CDR1 and CDR2: MDHEN, SYDVKM. CDR3 sequence reads: CASIGESSGANVLTF. As DNA, the CDR3 is TGTGCCAGCATCGGAGAGAGCTCTGGGGCCAACGTCCTGACTTTC. Variable domain in full (rest from reference TRBV28 and TRBJ2-6): DVKVTQSSRYLVKRTGEKVFLECVQDMDHENMFWYRQDPGLGLRLIYFSYDVKMKEKGDIPEGYSVSREKKERFSLILESASTNQTSMYLCASIGESSGANVLTFGAGSRLTVL.

This clone turned up a few times. The chain uses TRBV6-4 and TRBJ2-1; TRBD2 matches 11 bases. Germline V CDR1 and CDR2: MRHNA, SNTAGT. The CDR3 has 18 residues. V trimming: 0 bases; J trimming: 8 bases; junction bases outside the gene matches: 12. CDR3 in DNA: TGTGCCAGCAGTGACTCCCTACTAGCGGGAGAGGGTCGGGATGAGCAGTTCTTC. Translating gives CASSDSLLAGEGRDEQFF.

The CDR3 loop is CASSRLGRGSTEAFF. CDR3 DNA: TGCGCCAGCAGCCGCCTGGGGAGGGGGAGCACTGAAGCTTTCTTT. V is TRBV5-1 and J is TRBJ1-1, with D possibly matching TRBD1 (6 bases). The CDR3 runs to 15 residues. Deletions cut 4 bases from V and 4 bases from J, with 17 bases between. Germline assignment: CDR1 SGHRS and CDR2 YFSETQ.

The CDR3 coding sequence is TGTGCCAGCAGTTCCGACGGACTCTATGGCTACACCTTC. Amino acid sequence: CASSSDGLYGYTF. This chain connects TRBV6-6 to TRBJ1-2; D remains unclear. The CDR3 covers 13 residues. Germline V gene data show CDR1 as MNHNY and CDR2 as SVGAGI (reference sequence). V gave up 4 bases and J gave up 4 bases, with 10 bases separating them.

The rearrangement uses TRBV10-2 and TRBJ2-3, with 9 bases fitting TRBD1. Germline loops: CDR1 WSHSY, CDR2 SAAADI. Trimming at V came to 3 bases and at J to 2 bases, leaving 6 bases not matched to a gene. The CDR3 totals 16 residues. Here the CDR3 DNA reads TGCGCCAGCAGTGATTGGGGGACAGGGTCCACAGATACGCAGTATTTT. The encoded protein is CASSDWGTGSTDTQYF.

V gene TRBV30 combines with J gene TRBJ1-2; 7 positions match TRBD1. Trimming cost V 3 bases and J 0 bases; bases outside gene matches: 7. CDR1 is GTSNPN, CDR2 SVGIG, per germline (reference sequence). The CDR3 totals 15 residues. The chain's CDR3 is CAWRGRQGPNYGYTF. CDR3 nucleotide sequence: TGTGCCTGGAGGGGAAGACAGGGTCCTAACTATGGCTACACCTTC.

The chain employs TRBV5-4 and TRBJ2-4; the match to TRBD1 covers 11 bases. CDR1 is SGHNT, CDR2 YYREEE, per germline (reference sequence). J was trimmed by 1 base and V by 4 bases; bases with no gene match: 4. This CDR3 has 16 residues. The CDR3 DNA follows: TGTGCCAGCAGCCTGGGACAGGGGGTCGCCAAAAACATTCAGTACTTC. The encoded protein is CASSLGQGVAKNIQYF. The full variable domain, completed using reference TRBV5-4 and TRBJ2-4, is ETGVTQSPTHLIKTRGQQVTLRCSSQSGHNTVSWYQQALGQGPQFIFQYYREEENGRGNFPPRFSGLQFPNYSSELNVNALELDDSALYLCASSLGQGVAKNIQYFGAGTRLSVL.

This clone was observed a few times. This chain links TRBV19 with TRBJ2-6, with unresolved D. The germline V gene encodes CDR1 LNHDA and CDR2 SQIVND (reference sequence). The CDR3 extends over 13 amino acids. V was trimmed by 6 bases and J by 2 bases, leaving 5 bases between them. The CDR3 nucleotides read TGTGCCAGTAGCGTAACTGGGGCCAACGTCCTGACTTTC. It translates to CASSVTGANVLTF.

The chain recombines TRBV5-4 with TRBJ2-7, with D possibly TRBD1 on 6 matching bases. CDR3 length: 15 amino acids. V was clipped by 2 bases and J by 4 bases, with 16 bases between them. The germline V gene encodes CDR1 SGHNT and CDR2 YYREEE (reference sequence). The CDR3 loop reads CASSFIGGLGYEQYF. CDR3 DNA: TGTGCCAGCAGCTTCATAGGGGGTCTCGGGTACGAGCAGTACTTC.

This rearrangement joins TRBV2 to TRBJ2-1; TRBD2 might be the D (6 bases). The CDR3 spans 14 residues. Germline V CDR1 and CDR2: SNHLY, FYNNEI. The ends were cut back, 7 bases at V and 0 bases at J, with 10 bases in the middle. CDR3 sequence: CASMGLSSYNEQFF. For the CDR3, the DNA is TGTGCCAGCATGGGACTGAGCTCCTACAATGAGCAGTTCTTC.

The chain links TRBV4-1 to TRBJ2-1; TRBD2 aligns across 9 bases. The CDR3 sequence is 15 residues long. V was clipped by 1 base and J by 7 bases; unmatched bases: 5. Germline V lookup: CDR1 MGHRA, CDR2 YSYEKL. The CDR3 DNA follows: TGCGCCAGCAGCCAAGTCGCGGGGGGGCCAAATGAGCAGTTCTTC. Translating it yields CASSQVAGGPNEQFF.

DNA for the CDR3: TGTGCCAGCAGTCAGGACAGGGCAGGCGAGACCCAGTACTTC. It specifies CASSQDRAGETQYF. The chain employs TRBV6-5 and TRBJ2-5, with TRBD1 identical over 8 bases. Per germline, CDR1 MNHEY and CDR2 SVGAGI. The CDR3 consists of 14 residues. Trimming cost V 5 bases and J 5 bases; bases outside gene matches: 7.

The genes are TRBV7-2 and TRBJ2-4, with TRBD2 matching 13 bases. Germline trimming cut 0 bases from V and 6 bases from J; bases unmatched to any gene: 8. This CDR3 has 18 amino acids. The germline V gene encodes CDR1 SGHTA and CDR2 FQGNSA. For the CDR3, the DNA is TGTGCCAGCAGCTTAGCGGGGACTAGCGGGACGGTTGGAAACATTCAGTACTTC. This translates into CASSLAGTSGTVGNIQYF.

V usage is TRBV5-1 and J usage is TRBJ2-1, with TRBD2 as a possible D gene (6 bases). Trimming cost V 6 bases and J 9 bases, with 16 bases left between them. Germline assignment: CDR1 SGHRS and CDR2 YFSETQ. This CDR3 contains 13 residues. The CDR3 sequence is CASTTGGAPEQFF. The CDR3, as DNA: TGCGCCAGCACAACTGGCGGGGCCCCTGAGCAGTTCTTC.

V is TRBV2 and J is TRBJ2-5; a possible D gene is TRBD2 (5 bases). V dropped 11 bases and J dropped 7 bases, with 20 bases sitting between them. This CDR3 is 13 amino acids long. CDR1 is SNHLY, CDR2 FYNNEI, per germline. The CDR3 coding sequence is TGTGCCGGTAACCCTTTCAACCGGGGGACCCAGTACTTC. It specifies CAGNPFNRGTQYF.

The chain employs TRBV6-5 and TRBJ2-7; 10 nucleotides align to TRBD2. The CDR3 spans 14 residues. The germline gives CDR1 MNHEY, CDR2 SVGAGI. Losses at the gene ends were 6 bases for V and 8 bases for J; bases not matched to a gene: 10. CDR3 DNA sequence: TGTGCCAGCAGCCCCCTAGCGGGAGTTCCCCAGCAGTACTTC. This encodes CASSPLAGVPQQYF.

The J gene is TRBJ1-1, the V gene TRBV9; 9 positions agree with TRBD1. CDR1 is SGDLS, CDR2 YYNGEE, per germline. Unmatched junction bases numbered 1, after V lost 1 base and J lost 3 bases. The length of the CDR3 is 14 residues. CDR3 nucleotides: TGTGCCAGCAGCGTACGGACAGGGGACACTGAAGCTTTCTTT. Translation gives CASSVRTGDTEAFF.

The V gene is TRBV3-1 (or the pseudogene TRBV3-2), the J gene TRBJ1-6; D ambiguous. This CDR3 has 14 residues. Germline V gene lookup returns CDR1 LGHDT and CDR2 YNNKEL (reference sequence). The germline V and J ends were trimmed by 1 base and 8 bases, with 9 bases remaining between them. In DNA, the CDR3 is TGTGCCAGCAGCCAAGGTAACAGCTATTCACCCCTCCACTTT. It specifies CASSQGNSYSPLHF.

CDR3 nucleotides: TGCGCCAGCAGCTTGGGCACGGTTTACTATGGCTACACCTTC. Protein: CASSLGTVYYGYTF. This chain connects TRBV5-1 to TRBJ1-2; D is unresolved. In germline, CDR1 is SGHRS, CDR2 YFSETQ. The CDR3 contains 14 residues. The V end was cut by 0 bases, the J end by 3 bases, with 9 bases between.

V and J are TRBV10-2 and TRBJ2-5, with TRBD2 as a possible D gene (6 bases). Per the germline V gene, CDR1 is WSHSY and CDR2 is SAAADI. V gave up 3 bases and J gave up 6 bases, with 17 bases separating them. The CDR3 length is 15 residues. As DNA, the CDR3 is TGCGCCAGCAGTGACCCCGCGGGGCCTTCGAAGACCCAGTACTTC. It is translated as CASSDPAGPSKTQYF.

This chain uses TRBV18 with TRBJ1-4; 9 nucleotides match TRBD1. CDR3 length: 14 amino acids. The V gene end was trimmed by 0 bases and the J gene end by 7 bases; junction bases not matched to a gene: 0. Per germline, CDR1 KGHSH and CDR2 LQKENI. CDR3: CASSPPTGGEKLFF. The DNA for the CDR3 is TGTGCCAGCTCACCACCGACAGGGGGTGAAAAACTGTTTTTT.

This clone has only one observation. The chain joins TRBV18 to TRBJ2-1; TRBD2 agrees at 11 bases. Looked up from germline, CDR1 is KGHSH and CDR2 is LQKENI. The CDR3 totals 15 residues. V gave up 1 base and J gave up 5 bases; unmatched junction bases: 1. The CDR3 reads CASSPLAGGHNEQFF. The CDR3 DNA reads TGTGCCAGCTCACCACTAGCGGGGGGGCACAATGAGCAGTTCTTC.

This CDR3 is CATSREGLALTYEQYF. The CDR3 DNA reads TGTGCCACCAGCAGAGAGGGACTAGCGCTAACCTACGAGCAGTACTTC. V gene TRBV15 combines with J gene TRBJ2-7; 10 nucleotides agree with TRBD2. The CDR3 extends over 16 amino acids. V trimming: 0 bases; J trimming: 2 bases; junction bases outside the gene matches: 4. Looked up from germline, CDR1 is LNHNV and CDR2 is YYDKDF (reference sequence). Complete variable domain (other parts from reference TRBV15 and TRBJ2-7): DAMVIQNPRYQVTQFGKPVTLSCSQTLNHNVMYWYQQKSSQAPKLLFHYYDKDFNNEADTPDNFQSRRPNTSFCFLDIRSPGLGDTAMYLCATSREGLALTYEQYFGPGTRLTVT.

This chain links TRBV28 with TRBJ1-1; no definite D call. The V end was cut by 3 bases, the J end by 2 bases, with 10 bases between. Germline CDR1 MDHEN, CDR2 SYDVKM. There are 14 residues in the CDR3. In DNA form, the CDR3 reads TGTGCCAGCAGTTTGTACAGCAAAAACACTGAAGCTTTCTTT. It codes for CASSLYSKNTEAFF.

The chain uses TRBV6-2 or TRBV6-3 and TRBJ2-7; D may be TRBD2 (6 bases). Germline CDR1 reads MNHEY; CDR2 reads SVGEGT. The CDR3 contains 14 residues. Trimming stripped 2 bases from V and 0 bases from J, with 8 bases between. Here the CDR3 reads CASSYPDYSYEQYF. For the CDR3, the DNA is TGTGCCAGCAGTTACCCGGACTACTCCTACGAGCAGTACTTC.